The 19 T cell receptor beta chains below come from one sample, sequenced in a study of beta chain features in type 1 diabetes. Broader study findings: Researchers report that Type 1 diabetes patients had moderately but significantly shorter TCRB CDR3s across all four CD4+ subsets.

These TCRs' antigens remain unknown. Expressed TCRB transcripts were sequenced after all isolated RNA was converted to cDNA. Clones were sequenced by immunoSEQ multiplex PCR, and TCRdb holds only the in-frame ones, with some missing. The profile shows over 200,000 clones, approximately 10% of them singletons. Sequencing input: naive CD4+ T cells from blood. The receptors come from a man younger than 40 with type 1 diabetes.

This clone was observed a handful of times. The chain joins TRBV4-1 to TRBJ2-7; 9 bases line up with TRBD1. The CDR3 covers 16 residues. Germline V CDR1 and CDR2: MGHRA, YSYEKL. Trimming cost V 2 bases and J 5 bases; bases outside gene matches: 10. The CDR3 DNA is TGCGCCAGCAGCCAACCCGCCCGGGACAGGGTCCACGAGCAGTACTTC. Its translation: CASSQPARDRVHEQYF.

The chain joins TRBV7-2 to TRBJ2-3; maybe TRBD1 (5 bases). The V gene lost 5 bases and the J gene lost 6 bases, with 18 bases spanning the gap. This CDR3 is built from 15 residues. The germline CDR1 and CDR2 sequences are SGHTA and FQGNSA. Here the CDR3 reads CASSTRVATSDTQYF. The CDR3 DNA sequence: TGTGCCAGCAGCACCAGGGTTGCCACATCGGATACGCAGTATTTT. The entire variable domain, with the rest obtained from reference TRBV7-2 and TRBJ2-3, is as follows: GAGVSQSPSNKVTEKGKDVELRCDPISGHTALYWYRQSLGQGLEFLIYFQGNSAPDKSGLPSDRFSAERTGGSVSTLTIQRTQQEDSAVYLCASSTRVATSDTQYFGPGTRLTVL.

The sample holds a few counts of this clone. This rearrangement joins TRBV19 to TRBJ1-5; D is perhaps TRBD1 (6 bases). Trimming stripped 7 bases from V and 6 bases from J, with 16 bases between. CDR1 is LNHDA, CDR2 SQIVND, per germline (reference sequence). The CDR3 runs 14 residues. The CDR3 loop reads CASIPTGSGQPQHF. In nucleotides, the CDR3 is TGTGCCAGTATCCCGACAGGCTCGGGTCAGCCCCAGCATTTT.

This rearrangement joins TRBV19 to TRBJ1-1, with a possible D match to TRBD1 (6 bases). The V and J ends lost 5 bases and 4 bases respectively, with 23 bases between them. Germline CDR1 reads LNHDA; CDR2 reads SQIVND (reference sequence). The CDR3 length is 17 residues. CDR3 protein: CASSHSLLGPRGTEAFF. CDR3 DNA: TGTGCCAGTAGTCACAGCCTACTCGGCCCCAGGGGCACTGAAGCTTTCTTT.

The chain combines TRBV5-1 with TRBJ2-1; perhaps TRBD2 as D (6 bases). Germline values: CDR1 SGHRS, CDR2 YFSETQ. V was pared by 8 bases and J by 0 bases, with 9 bases between. This CDR3 region has 13 residues. The CDR3 region has the DNA TGCGCCAGTACGGGGGACTCCTACAATGAGCAGTTCTTC. This sequence encodes CASTGDSYNEQFF.

This clone showed up just a few times. In DNA form, the CDR3 reads TGTGCCAGCAGACTAGGGCTTTTCGGGAACACCGGGGAGCTGTTTTTT. It specifies CASRLGLFGNTGELFF. The V call is TRBV7-9, the J call TRBJ2-2; TRBD2 is a possible D gene (5 bases). Germline V lookup: CDR1 SEHNR, CDR2 FQNEAQ (reference sequence). V shed 6 bases and J shed 1 base, with 15 bases lying between them. This CDR3 has 16 amino acids.

There are a few counts of this clone. The chain joins TRBV2 to TRBJ1-5; D perhaps matches TRBD1 (6 bases). The CDR3 extends over 15 amino acids. Trimming took 6 bases from V and 0 from J, leaving 12 bases between them. CDR1 and CDR2 (germline): SNHLY, FYNNEI. CDR3 nucleotide sequence: TGTGCCAGCAGGACAGACAGGCATAGCAATCAGCCCCAGCATTTT. Protein sequence: CASRTDRHSNQPQHF. The entire variable domain, with the rest obtained from reference TRBV2 and TRBJ1-5, is as follows: EPEVTQTPSHQVTQMGQEVILRCVPISNHLYFYWYRQILGQKVEFLVSFYNNEISEKSEIFDDQFSVERPDGSNFTLKIRSTKLEDSAMYFCASRTDRHSNQPQHFGDGTRLSIL.

This clone was seen a few times. The chain employs TRBV7-9 and TRBJ1-2, with D perhaps matching TRBD1 (6 bases). The CDR3 sequence is 15 residues long. The germline V gene encodes CDR1 SEHNR and CDR2 FQNEAQ (reference sequence). V shed 4 bases and J shed 8 bases, with 20 bases lying between them. For the CDR3, the DNA is TGTGCCAGCAGCTCCCCCACAGGGAGGGTTAGCGGCTACACCTTC. It yields the protein CASSSPTGRVSGYTF.

In this sample, this clone turned up a few times. The gene calls are TRBV7-2 and TRBJ1-2; TRBD1 matches at 9 bases. CDR1 SGHTA and CDR2 FQGNSA come from the germline V gene. CDR3 size: 16 residues. V shed 1 base, J shed 5 bases, and the junction held 8 bases outside the gene matches. In DNA, the CDR3 is TGTGCCAGCAGCTTAGACGGGACAGGGCGTGGGTATGGCTACACCTTC. Translated, it gives CASSLDGTGRGYGYTF.

The table lists this clone with a few counts. J is TRBJ2-7 and V is TRBV4-2; D not certain. CDR1 is LGHNA, CDR2 YNFKEQ, per germline. This CDR3 spans 13 amino acids. Trimming stripped 0 bases from V and 4 bases from J, with 7 bases between. In DNA, the CDR3 is TGTGCCAGCAGCCAAGATCTGACATACGAGCAGTACTTC. It translates to CASSQDLTYEQYF.

This clone was observed a few times. V usage is TRBV15 and J usage is TRBJ1-3; D possibly corresponds to TRBD1 (6 bases). The CDR3 covers 17 residues. Germline assignment: CDR1 LNHNV and CDR2 YYDKDF (reference sequence). The V end was cut by 0 bases, the J end by 0 bases, with 12 bases between. CDR3 sequence (DNA): TGTGCCACCAGCAGAGATCCCGGGACACTCTCTGGAAACACCATATATTTT. It encodes CATSRDPGTLSGNTIYF.

This clone was seen a handful of times. CDR3 coding DNA: TGTGCCTTCACGCCCCGGGAGATAGGAAAACTGTTTTTT. Residues: CAFTPREIGKLFF. This sequence joins TRBV30 and TRBJ1-4; D not resolved. The CDR3 covers 13 residues. V lost 7 bases and J lost 10, with 19 bases in between. Germline V gene data show CDR1 as GTSNPN and CDR2 as SVGIG (reference sequence).

This chain joins TRBV11-1 and TRBJ2-1, with D perhaps matching TRBD2 (6 bases). The CDR3 has 16 residues. Germline CDR1 reads SGHAT; CDR2 reads FQDESV (reference sequence). V lost 5 bases to trimming and J lost 9 bases, with 23 bases between them. CDR3 sequence: CASSRRVAGQEGEQFF. CDR3 coding DNA: TGTGCCAGCAGCCGACGAGTGGCAGGGCAGGAGGGTGAGCAGTTCTTC.

For this clone: Other DNA sequences in this specimen translate into the identical CDR3. The genes are TRBV18 and TRBJ2-5; 7 bases are shared with TRBD2. This CDR3 comprises 14 residues. Per germline, CDR1 KGHSH and CDR2 LQKENI. Trimming took 0 bases from V and 2 from J; bases not matched to a gene: 0. CDR3 in amino acids: CASSPPGLQETQYF. The CDR3 DNA is TGTGCCAGCTCACCACCGGGACTACAAGAGACCCAGTACTTC.

The chain carries TRBV4-1 and TRBJ1-1; 9 nucleotides line up with TRBD1. Germline V gene data show CDR1 as MGHRA and CDR2 as YSYEKL. With 4 bases clipped from V and 5 bases from J, the junction kept 11 bases outside the gene matches. CDR3 size: 16 residues. Here the CDR3 reads CASSPFQGQGGTEAFF. DNA for the CDR3: TGCGCCAGCAGCCCCTTTCAGGGACAGGGAGGGACTGAAGCTTTCTTT.

This chain links TRBV10-2 with TRBJ2-7; 7 bases fit TRBD2. The germline CDR1 and CDR2 sequences are WSHSY and SAAADI. The CDR3 runs to 14 residues. V lost 2 bases, J lost 2 bases, and 3 bases stayed unmatched. The CDR3 loop reads CASSERGETYEQYF. CDR3 coding DNA: TGCGCCAGCAGTGAGCGGGGGGAGACCTACGAGCAGTACTTC.

The genes are TRBV9 and TRBJ2-5; the D gene is possibly TRBD2 (5 bases). The CDR3 sequence is 14 residues long. V was pared by 0 bases and J by 4 bases, with 10 bases between. CDR1 is SGDLS, CDR2 YYNGEE, per germline. The CDR3 loop reads CASSVGTSGETQYF. The CDR3 DNA follows: TGTGCCAGCAGCGTAGGGACTTCAGGAGAGACCCAGTACTTC.

A few counts support this clone. V and J are TRBV11-2 and TRBJ2-7; D is possibly TRBD2 (5 bases). Germline-derived CDR1 and CDR2 are SGHAT and FQNNGV. CDR3 length equals 13 residues. Between the trimmed V and J ends, which lost 4 bases and 6 bases, there was a span of 13 bases. CDR3 residues: CASSSLGSSEQYF. The CDR3 coding sequence is TGTGCCAGCAGCTCTCTAGGGAGTAGCGAGCAGTACTTC.

The genes are TRBV18 and TRBJ1-2, with TRBD1 matching 11 bases. V lost 3 bases and J lost 4; bases outside the gene matches: 4. The germline V gene has CDR1 KGHSH and CDR2 LQKENI. This CDR3 has 15 residues. DNA of the CDR3: TGTGCCAGCTCACCCGGGACAGGGGGTACCTATGGCTACACCTTC. Its protein is CASSPGTGGTYGYTF.